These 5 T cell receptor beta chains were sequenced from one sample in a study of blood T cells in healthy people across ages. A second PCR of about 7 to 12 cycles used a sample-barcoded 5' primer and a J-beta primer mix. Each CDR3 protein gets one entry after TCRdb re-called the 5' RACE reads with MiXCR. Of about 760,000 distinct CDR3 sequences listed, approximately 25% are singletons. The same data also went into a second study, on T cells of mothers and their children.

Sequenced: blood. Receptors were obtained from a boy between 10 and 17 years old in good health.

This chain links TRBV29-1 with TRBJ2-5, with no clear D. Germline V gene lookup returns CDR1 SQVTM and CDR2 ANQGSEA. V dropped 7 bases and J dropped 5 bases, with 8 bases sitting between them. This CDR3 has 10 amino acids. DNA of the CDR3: TGCAGCGGGGCGCAGGAGACCCAGTACTTC. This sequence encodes CSGAQETQYF.

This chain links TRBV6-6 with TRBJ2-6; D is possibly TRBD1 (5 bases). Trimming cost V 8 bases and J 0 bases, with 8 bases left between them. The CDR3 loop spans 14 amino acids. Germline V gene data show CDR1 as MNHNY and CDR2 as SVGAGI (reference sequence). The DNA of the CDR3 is TGTGCCAGCCAGGGTTCCTCTGGGGCCAACGTCCTGACTTTC. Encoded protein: CASQGSSGANVLTF.

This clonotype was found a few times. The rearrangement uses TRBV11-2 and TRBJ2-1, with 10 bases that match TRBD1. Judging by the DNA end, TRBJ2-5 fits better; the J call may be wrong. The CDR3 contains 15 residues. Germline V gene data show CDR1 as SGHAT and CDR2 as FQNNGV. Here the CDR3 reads CASSLATGGWETQYF. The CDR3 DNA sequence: TGTGCCAGCAGCTTAGCGACAGGGGGCTGGGAGACCCAGTACTTC.

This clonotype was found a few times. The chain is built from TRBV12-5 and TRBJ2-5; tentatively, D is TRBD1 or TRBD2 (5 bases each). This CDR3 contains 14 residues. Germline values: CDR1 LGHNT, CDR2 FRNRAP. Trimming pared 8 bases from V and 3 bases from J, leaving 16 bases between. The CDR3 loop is CASYASGTEETQYF. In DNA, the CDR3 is TGTGCTAGTTACGCGTCCGGGACCGAAGAGACCCAGTACTTC.

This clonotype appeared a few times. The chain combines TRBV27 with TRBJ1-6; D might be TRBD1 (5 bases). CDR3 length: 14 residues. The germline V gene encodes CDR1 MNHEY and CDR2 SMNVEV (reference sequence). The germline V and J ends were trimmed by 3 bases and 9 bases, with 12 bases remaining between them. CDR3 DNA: TGTGCCAGCAGTTTTGAGGGGATGGGTTCACCCCTCCACTTT. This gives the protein CASSFEGMGSPLHF.